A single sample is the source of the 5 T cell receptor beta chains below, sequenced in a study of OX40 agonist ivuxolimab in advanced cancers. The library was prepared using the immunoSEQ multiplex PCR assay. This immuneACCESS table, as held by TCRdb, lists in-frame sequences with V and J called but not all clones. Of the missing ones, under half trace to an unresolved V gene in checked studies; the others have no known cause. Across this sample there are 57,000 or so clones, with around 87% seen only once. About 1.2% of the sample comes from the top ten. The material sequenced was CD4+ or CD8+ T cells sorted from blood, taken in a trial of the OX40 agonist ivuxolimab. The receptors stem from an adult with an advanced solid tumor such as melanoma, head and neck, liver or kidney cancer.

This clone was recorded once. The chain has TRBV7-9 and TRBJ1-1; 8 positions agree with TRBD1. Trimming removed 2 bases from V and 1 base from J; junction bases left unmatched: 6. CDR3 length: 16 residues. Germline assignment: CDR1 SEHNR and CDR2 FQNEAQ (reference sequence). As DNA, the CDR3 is TGTGCCAGCAGCTTACAGGGGGCAGTCGGGAACACTGAAGCTTTCTTT. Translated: CASSLQGAVGNTEAFF. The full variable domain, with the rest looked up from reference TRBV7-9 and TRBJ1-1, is DTGVSQNPRHKITKRGQNVTFRCDPISEHNRLYWYRQTLGQGPEFLTYFQNEAQLEKSRLLSDRFSAERPKGSFSTLEIQRTEQGDSAMYLCASSLQGAVGNTEAFFGQGTRLTVV.

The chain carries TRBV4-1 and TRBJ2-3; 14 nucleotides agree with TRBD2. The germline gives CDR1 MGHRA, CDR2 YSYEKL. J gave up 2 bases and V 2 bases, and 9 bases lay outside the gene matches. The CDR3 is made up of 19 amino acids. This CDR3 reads CASSQNRRLAGGYTDTQYF. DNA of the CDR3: TGCGCCAGCAGCCAAAACCGTCGACTAGCGGGGGGGTACACAGATACGCAGTATTTT.

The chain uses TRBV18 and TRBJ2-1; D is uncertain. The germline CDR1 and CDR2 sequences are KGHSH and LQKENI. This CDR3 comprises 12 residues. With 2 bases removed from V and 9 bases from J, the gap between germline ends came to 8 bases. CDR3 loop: CASSPFEGEQFF. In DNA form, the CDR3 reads TGTGCCAGCTCACCATTCGAAGGTGAGCAGTTCTTC.

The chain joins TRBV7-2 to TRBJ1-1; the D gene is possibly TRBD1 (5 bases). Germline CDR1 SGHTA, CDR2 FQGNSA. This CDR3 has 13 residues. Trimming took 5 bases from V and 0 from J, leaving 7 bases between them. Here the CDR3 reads CASSMTVNTEAFF. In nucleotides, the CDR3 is TGTGCCAGCAGCATGACAGTGAACACTGAAGCTTTCTTT.

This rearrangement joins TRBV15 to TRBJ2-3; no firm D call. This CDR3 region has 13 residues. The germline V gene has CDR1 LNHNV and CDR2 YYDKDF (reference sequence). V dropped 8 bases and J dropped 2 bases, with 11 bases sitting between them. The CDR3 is CATGPLDTDTQYF. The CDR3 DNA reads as TGTGCCACCGGCCCCCTGGACACAGATACGCAGTATTTT.